Listed below are T cell receptor beta chains from one sample, sequenced in a study of spatial heterogeneity in lung cancer. Each CDR3 protein is one row after TCRdb ran MiXCR on the 5' RACE reads. The sample shows around 19,000 distinct CDR3 sequences, approximately 15% of them seen only once. The input for sequencing was lung tumor tissue, taken at surgery. These receptors were collected from a female donor with early-stage non-small cell lung cancer. The CDR3 runs from the conserved cysteine through the conserved F or W. The D gene is left open where the match is weak. Size is omitted from some rows. Given values are once, few, many or a class for expanded clones.

D gene,clone size,V gene,J gene,CDR3 protein,CDR3 DNA
-,medium-sized,TRBV7-9,TRBJ2-1,CASSDGYEGNNEQFF,TGTGCCAGCAGCGACGGCTATGAAGGGAACAATGAGCAGTTCTTC
-,-,TRBV10-3,TRBJ2-3,CAISESVSGTTDTQYF,TGTGCCATCAGTGAGTCCGTTAGCGGAACTACAGATACGCAGTATTTT
-,-,TRBV7-2,TRBJ2-7,CASSLEVDGEQYF,TGTGCCAGCAGCTTAGAAGTAGACGGCGAGCAGTACTTC
-,many,TRBV6-5,TRBJ2-3,CASSLSTGVGTQYF,TGTGCCAGCAGTTTATCGACAGGAGTCGGTACGCAGTATTTT
TRBD1,few,TRBV28,TRBJ2-7,CASSSGGAISYEQYF,TGTGCCAGCAGTTCAGGGGGAGCGATCTCCTACGAGCAGTACTTC
TRBD1,many,TRBV2,TRBJ2-7,CASNRGQGAYEQYF,TGTGCCAGCAACAGGGGCCAGGGGGCGTACGAGCAGTACTTC
-,-,TRBV6-1,TRBJ2-1,CASRDPNYNEQFF,TGTGCCAGCAGGGATCCTAACTACAATGAGCAGTTCTTC
-,many,TRBV28,TRBJ2-3,CASSLSGTTDTQYF,TGTGCCAGCAGTTTATCAGGGACCACAGATACGCAGTATTTT
TRBD1,many,TRBV6-5,TRBJ2-1,CASSPGTGETEQFF,TGTGCCAGCAGTCCCGGGACAGGGGAAACTGAGCAGTTCTTC
-,-,TRBV20-1,TRBJ2-3,CSARTTRLTDTQYF,TGCAGTGCCCGGACTACCCGTTTAACAGATACGCAGTATTTT
-,many,TRBV30,TRBJ2-6,CAWSVRGPGANVLTF,TGTGCCTGGAGTGTACGGGGGCCTGGGGCCAACGTCCTGACTTTC
TRBD2,few,TRBV10-3,TRBJ2-7,CAISGKGLAGGPNYHEQYF,TGTGCCATCAGTGGCAAGGGACTAGCGGGAGGGCCAAACTACCACGAGCAGTACTTC
TRBD2,many,TRBV3-1,TRBJ2-1,CASSQSQRDGVEQFF,TGTGCCAGCAGCCAATCCCAGCGGGACGGGGTTGAGCAGTTCTTC
-,many,TRBV6-1,TRBJ1-1,CASTRTQGITEAFF,TGTGCCAGCACCCGAACCCAGGGAATCACTGAAGCTTTCTTT
-,medium-sized,TRBV11-2,TRBJ2-7,CASTQGTASSYEQYF,TGTGCCAGCACCCAAGGGACGGCGAGCTCCTACGAGCAGTACTTC
TRBD2,-,TRBV11-2,TRBJ2-2,CASFPGGRNTGELFF,TGTGCCAGCTTCCCGGGGGGGAGGAACACCGGGGAGCTGTTTTTT
-,many,TRBV29-1,TRBJ2-7,CSANQAYEQYF,TGCAGCGCCAATCAGGCCTACGAGCAGTACTTC
-,-,TRBV11-2,TRBJ2-1,CASSWTVRGSYNEQFF,TGTGCCAGCAGCTGGACGGTTAGGGGTTCCTACAATGAGCAGTTCTTC
-,many,TRBV12-2,TRBJ2-7,CASRLGMGLAGGPPYEQYF,TGTGCAAGTCGCTTAGGAATGGGGCTAGCGGGAGGACCGCCCTACGAGCAGTACTTC
-,many,TRBV11-2,TRBJ2-7,CASSLVPSYEQYF,TGTGCCAGCAGCTTAGTTCCGAGCTACGAGCAGTACTTC
-,few,TRBV9,TRBJ2-5,CASSPGLIQETQYF,TGTGCCAGCAGCCCAGGACTGATTCAAGAGACCCAGTACTTC
-,-,TRBV7-9,TRBJ2-7,CASSLIQSYEQYF,TGTGCCAGCAGCTTAATACAGAGCTACGAGCAGTACTTC
TRBD1,many,TRBV5-1,TRBJ2-2,CASSLARGTGSDLSFTGELFF,TGCGCCAGCAGCTTGGCCCGGGGGACAGGGAGCGACTTAAGTTTCACCGGGGAGCTGTTTTTT
TRBD2,many,TRBV5-6,TRBJ2-3,CASSPTRLAGGSGADTQYF,TGTGCCAGCAGCCCAACCAGACTAGCGGGAGGGTCGGGGGCAGATACGCAGTATTTT
-,-,TRBV5-5,TRBJ2-2,CASSPSGWGILTGELFF,TGTGCCAGCAGCCCCTCGGGGTGGGGGATTCTTACCGGGGAGCTGTTTTTT
-,-,TRBV5-1,TRBJ2-2,CASMGRDRELFF,TGCGCCAGCATGGGGAGAGACAGGGAGCTGTTTTTT
-,-,TRBV21-1,TRBJ2-3,CASSSEFFSITGREPSDTQYF,TGTGCCAGCAGCTCCGAGTTTTTTTCTATAACTGGGCGGGAGCCATCAGATACGCAGTATTTT
TRBD1,once,TRBV7-6,TRBJ2-2,CASSPGQGLNTGELFF,TGTGCCAGCAGCCCAGGACAGGGCTTAAACACCGGGGAGCTGTTTTTT
-,many,TRBV29-1,TRBJ2-3,CSGARQGTQYF,TGCAGCGGTGCACGCCAGGGTACGCAGTATTTT
-,many,TRBV4-1,TRBJ2-5,CASSQGENLAETQYF,TGCGCCAGCAGCCAAGGGGAGAACCTGGCAGAGACCCAGTACTTC
TRBD2,few,TRBV12-3/TRBV12-4,TRBJ2-7,CASSLGAGGYEQYF,TGTGCCAGCAGTTTAGGAGCGGGGGGATACGAGCAGTACTTC
-,many,TRBV6-5,TRBJ2-7,CASSYSQNTYEQYF,TGTGCCAGCAGTTACAGCCAGAATACCTACGAGCAGTACTTC
-,-,TRBV10-3,TRBJ2-4,CAISENGAKNIQYF,TGTGCCATCAGTGAGAACGGAGCCAAAAACATTCAGTACTTC